The present T cell receptor (beta chain) was sequenced within a study of blood T cell repertoires in COVID-19. V shed 2 bases and J shed 7 bases, with 15 bases lying between them. Looked up from germline, CDR1 is MDHEN and CDR2 is SYDVKM. The CDR3 covers 15 residues. Sequenced by immunoSEQ multiplex PCR; TCRdb stores in-frame clones only, minus some. Here the sample spans fewer than 150,000 clones, 80% to 90% being singletons. The sample comprised peripheral blood. The chain is built from TRBV28 and TRBJ1-3, with D tentatively TRBD1 (5 bases). This receptor was identified in a woman in her forties or fifties with active or convalescent COVID-19. The CDR3 here is CASSLIRGGKNTIYF. DNA for the CDR3: TGTGCCAGCAGTTTAATTCGGGGGGGAAAGAACACCATATATTTT.